This T cell receptor beta chain was captured in a study of shared clonotypes between healthy human individuals. Findings and caveats of the study: Generation probabilities were higher for clonotypes shared across all four sorted-subset donors than for unshared ones. Donors were few, which limited the genetic and exposure-history diversity represented.

To note about this clone: Its cognate antigen is unknown.

The protocol was immunoSEQ multiplex PCR, while the TCRdb copy is restricted to in-frame clones and leaves out a portion. The table lists millions of clones, about 92% of them singletons. The CDR3 loop spans 14 amino acids. Looked up from germline, CDR1 is MNHEY and CDR2 is SMNVEV (reference sequence). The ends were cut back, 8 bases at V and 6 bases at J, with 19 bases in the middle. Material: naive CD4+ T cells sorted from blood. Regarding subset: CD45RA+ positively selected. The TCR originated in a man between 18 and 29 years old in good health. The rearrangement uses TRBV27 and TRBJ2-5; D is perhaps TRBD1 or TRBD2 (5 bases each). Here the CDR3 DNA reads TGTGCCAGCGGACAAACGAGGGCTAGGCAGACCCAGTACTTC. It encodes CASGQTRARQTQYF.